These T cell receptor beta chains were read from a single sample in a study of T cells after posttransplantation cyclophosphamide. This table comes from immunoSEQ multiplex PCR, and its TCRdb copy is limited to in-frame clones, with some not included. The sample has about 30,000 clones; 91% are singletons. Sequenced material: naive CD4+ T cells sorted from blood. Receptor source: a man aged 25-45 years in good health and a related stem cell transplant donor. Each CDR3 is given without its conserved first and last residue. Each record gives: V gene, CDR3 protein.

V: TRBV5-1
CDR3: ASSLAIRPWRGSGELF

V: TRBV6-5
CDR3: ASSGTGGLTTEAF

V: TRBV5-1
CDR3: ASSPRERGNTIY

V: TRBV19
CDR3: ASTHDRAGIGYT

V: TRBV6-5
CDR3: ASTLSGGRDNEQF

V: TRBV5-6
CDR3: ASSLAWRVTTYEQY

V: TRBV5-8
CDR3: ASSLSWGAGYDSPLH

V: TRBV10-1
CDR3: ASSRDRNTDTQY

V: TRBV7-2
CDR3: ASSLAGTGRNQPQH

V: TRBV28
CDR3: ASSLPQGAGEKLF

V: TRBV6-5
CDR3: ASSPAGQGYEKLF

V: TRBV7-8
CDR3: ASSHTDRRDGYT

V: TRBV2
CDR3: ASKPTSGYNEQF

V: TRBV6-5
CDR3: ASSPQAPLYGYT

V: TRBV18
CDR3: ASSLKTVYGYT

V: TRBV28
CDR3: ASSPGGGGNQPQH

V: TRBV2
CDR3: ASSVTQGGLF

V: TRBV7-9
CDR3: ASSSGVQDTQY

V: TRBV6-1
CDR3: ASSDIAGGTDTQY

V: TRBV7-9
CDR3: ASSFTGLAGDRTDTQY